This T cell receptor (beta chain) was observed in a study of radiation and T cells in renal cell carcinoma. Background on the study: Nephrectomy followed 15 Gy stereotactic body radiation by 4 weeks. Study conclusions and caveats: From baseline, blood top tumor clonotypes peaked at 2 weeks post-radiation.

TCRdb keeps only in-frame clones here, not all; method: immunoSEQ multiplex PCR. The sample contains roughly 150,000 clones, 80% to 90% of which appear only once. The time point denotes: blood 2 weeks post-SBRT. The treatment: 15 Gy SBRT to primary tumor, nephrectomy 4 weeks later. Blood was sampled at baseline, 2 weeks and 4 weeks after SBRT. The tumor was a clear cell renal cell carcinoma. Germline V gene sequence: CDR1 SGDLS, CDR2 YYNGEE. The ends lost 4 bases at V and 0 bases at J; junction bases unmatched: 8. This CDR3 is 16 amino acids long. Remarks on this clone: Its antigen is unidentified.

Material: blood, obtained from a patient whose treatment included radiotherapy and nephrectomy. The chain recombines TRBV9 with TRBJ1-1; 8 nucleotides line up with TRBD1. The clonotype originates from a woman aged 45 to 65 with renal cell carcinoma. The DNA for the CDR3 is TGTGCCAGCAGCCCAGGGGGCGACAGGTTGAACACTGAAGCTTTCTTT. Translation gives CASSPGGDRLNTEAFF.